The T cell receptor (beta chain) described here comes from a study of radiotherapy plus CTLA-4 blockade in lung cancer. Findings and caveats of the study: Clones of tumor-derived TCRs expanded in blood after radiotherapy plus ipilimumab.

TCRdb keeps only in-frame clones here, not all; method: immunoSEQ multiplex PCR. The sample shows tens of thousands of clones, around 85% of them seen only once. The CDR3 is made up of 13 amino acids. CDR1 is MGHRA, CDR2 YSYEKL, per germline. The J segment lost 5 bases and the V segment lost 4 bases, leaving 4 bases of the junction unmatched. A remark on this clone: Its specificity is unknown.

The clonotype comes from a human donor with non-small cell lung cancer whose response to radiotherapy plus ipilimumab could not be evaluated. The source material was peripheral blood, sampled from a patient treated with radiotherapy plus ipilimumab. This chain connects TRBV4-1 to TRBJ1-1, with TRBD1 matching 7 bases. The CDR3 spells CASSLGQVTEAFF. CDR3 sequence (DNA): TGCGCCAGCAGCCTCGGACAGGTGACTGAAGCTTTCTTT.